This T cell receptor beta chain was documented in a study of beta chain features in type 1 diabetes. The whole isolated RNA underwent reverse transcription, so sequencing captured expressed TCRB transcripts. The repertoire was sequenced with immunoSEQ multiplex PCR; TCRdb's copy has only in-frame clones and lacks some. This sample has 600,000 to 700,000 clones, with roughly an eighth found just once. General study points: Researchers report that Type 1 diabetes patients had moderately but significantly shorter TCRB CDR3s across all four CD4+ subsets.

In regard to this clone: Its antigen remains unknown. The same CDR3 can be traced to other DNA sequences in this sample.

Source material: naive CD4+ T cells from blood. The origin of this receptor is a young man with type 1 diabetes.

This CDR3 is CAWSSSGNTIYF. CDR3 sequence (DNA): TGTGCCTGGAGTTCTTCTGGAAACACCATATATTTT. The chain combines TRBV30 with TRBJ1-3, with D uncertain. The CDR3 has 12 amino acids. V was pared by 2 bases and J by 1 base, with 3 bases between. Germline V gives CDR1 GTSNPN, CDR2 SVGIG (reference sequence).